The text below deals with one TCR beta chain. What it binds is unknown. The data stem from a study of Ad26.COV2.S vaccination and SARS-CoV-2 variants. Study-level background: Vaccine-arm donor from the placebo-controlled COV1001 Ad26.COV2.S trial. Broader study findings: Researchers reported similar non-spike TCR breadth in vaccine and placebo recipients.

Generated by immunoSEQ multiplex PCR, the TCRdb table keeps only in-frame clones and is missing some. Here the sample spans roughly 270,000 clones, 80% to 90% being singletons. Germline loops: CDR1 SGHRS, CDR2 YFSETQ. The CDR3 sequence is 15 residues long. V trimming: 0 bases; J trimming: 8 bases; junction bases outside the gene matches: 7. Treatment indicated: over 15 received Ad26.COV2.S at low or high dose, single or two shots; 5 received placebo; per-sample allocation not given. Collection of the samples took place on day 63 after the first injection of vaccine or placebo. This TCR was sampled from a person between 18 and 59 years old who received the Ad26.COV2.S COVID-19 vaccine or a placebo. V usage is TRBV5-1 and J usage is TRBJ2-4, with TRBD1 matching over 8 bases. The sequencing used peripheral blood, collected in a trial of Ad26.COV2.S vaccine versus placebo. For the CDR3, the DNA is TGCGCCAGCAGCTTGGAGGGCAGGGGGCCGTACATTCAGTACTTC. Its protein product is CASSLEGRGPYIQYF.